A single sample is the source of the 6 T cell receptor beta chains below, sequenced in a study of blood T cell repertoires in COVID-19. The method was immunoSEQ multiplex PCR; TCRdb's version includes in-frame clones alone and lacks a portion of them. Of 250,000 to 300,000 clones listed, over 85% are singletons. Material: PBMCs or T cells enriched from blood (not recorded which). The receptor set was obtained from an older woman who had recovered from COVID-19.

This clone was recorded a few times. V is TRBV5-1 and J is TRBJ2-5; TRBD2 agrees at 11 bases. CDR3 length equals 16 residues. The V segment lost 1 base and the J segment 2 bases; nucleotides outside the gene matches: 4. Germline V lookup: CDR1 SGHRS, CDR2 YFSETQ. This CDR3 is CASSLTPSGRQETQYF. The DNA of the CDR3 is TGCGCCAGCAGCTTGACGCCTAGCGGGAGGCAAGAGACCCAGTACTTC.

V is TRBV27 and J is TRBJ1-5; 8 positions agree with TRBD1. Germline assignment: CDR1 MNHEY and CDR2 SMNVEV (reference sequence). The trim removed 9 bases at V and 2 bases at J, leaving 9 bases unmatched. The CDR3 loop spans 15 amino acids. The CDR3 DNA follows: TGTGCCAGGAGGAGGGCAGGGGGCTGCAATCAGCCCCAGCATTTT. It yields the protein CARRRAGGCNQPQHF.

V gene TRBV24-1 combines with J gene TRBJ1-2; D ambiguous. The length of the CDR3 is 12 residues. The germline gives CDR1 KGHDR, CDR2 SFDVKD. With 0 bases removed from V and 8 bases from J, the gap between germline ends came to 6 bases. The DNA of the CDR3 is TGTGCCACCAGTGATTTGAGAGGCGGCTACACCTTC. It yields the protein CATSDLRGGYTF.

V usage is TRBV6-4 and J usage is TRBJ2-3, with D perhaps TRBD1 (6 bases). Per germline, CDR1 MRHNA and CDR2 SNTAGT. V lost 3 bases, J lost 0 bases, and 7 bases lay in between. This CDR3 region has 14 residues. The CDR3 reads CASSEQGSTDTQYF. The CDR3 nucleotides read TGTGCCAGCAGTGAACAGGGTAGCACAGATACGCAGTATTTT.

The genes are TRBV25-1 and TRBJ2-5, with 8 bases identical to TRBD2. The ends lost 6 bases at V and 3 bases at J; junction bases unmatched: 6. The CDR3 runs 14 residues. Looked up from germline, CDR1 is MGHDK and CDR2 is SYGVNS. CDR3 residues: CASSVTGLEETQYF. DNA for the CDR3: TGTGCCAGCAGCGTTACGGGACTAGAAGAGACCCAGTACTTC. Using reference TRBV25-1 and TRBJ2-5 for the parts outside the CDR3, the full variable domain is EADIYQTPRYLVIGTGKKITLECSQTMGHDKMYWYQQDPGMELHLIHYSYGVNSTEKGDLSSESTVSRIRTEHFPLTLESARPSHTSQYLCASSVTGLEETQYFGPGTRLLVL.

The J gene is TRBJ1-1, the V gene TRBV4-2, with D maybe TRBD1 (6 bases). V was cut by 1 base and J by 0 bases, with 6 bases left in between. This CDR3 spans 14 amino acids. Germline CDR1 reads LGHNA; CDR2 reads YNFKEQ. The CDR3 region is CASSQAGVNTEAFF. In DNA, the CDR3 is TGTGCCAGCAGCCAAGCAGGGGTGAACACTGAAGCTTTCTTT.